This T cell receptor (beta chain) was captured in a study of a mutant IDH1 vaccine in newly diagnosed glioma. As regards this clone: Antigen unknown.

Described time point: week 5, during vaccination. Topical imiquimod was applied with each vaccine dose, which held 300 ug of mutant IDH1 20-mer peptide. Method: immunoSEQ multiplex PCR; TCRdb's copy keeps in-frame clones and lacks some. The table shows roughly 30,000 clones, with more than 80% occurring only once. After removal of 0 bases from V and 3 bases from J, the junction contained 7 bases not matched to a gene. Germline lookup yields CDR1 KGHSH and CDR2 LQKENI. There are 17 residues in the CDR3. The sample was PBMCs, taken from a glioma patient whose treatment included an IDH1 peptide vaccine. V gene TRBV18 combines with J gene TRBJ2-2, with 7 positions matching TRBD2. This receptor was identified in a man aged 18 to 29 with glioma. The CDR3 protein is CASSPPVTRGDTGELFF. CDR3 sequence (DNA): TGTGCCAGCTCACCACCGGTTACCCGGGGGGACACCGGGGAGCTGTTTTTT.